This T cell receptor beta chain was profiled in a study of blood T cell repertoires in COVID-19. Study details: From the United States, Italy and Spain came samples of acute and convalescent COVID-19. PBMCs, B-cell-depleted T cells, or T cells provided the cDNA or gDNA that made up the material.

This clone was seen once. The CDR3 covers 14 residues. Per the germline V gene, CDR1 is SGHTA and CDR2 is FQGNSA. V was clipped by 3 bases and J by 5 bases; unmatched bases: 4. The authors' processing: From reference gene primer amplification, estimates of nucleated cell counts were derived. Assay used: immunoSEQ multiplex PCR; TCRdb lists only in-frame clones, some missing. That table gives V, J and clone size, and the DNA gave D and trimming. The sample lists under 40,000 clones, 90% occurring once. Sequenced: peripheral blood. The gene calls are TRBV7-2 and TRBJ2-7; 10 nucleotides line up with TRBD1. This TCR was sampled from a man aged 55 to 70 with active COVID-19. Here the CDR3 reads CASSFRTGGHEQYF. The CDR3 DNA is TGTGCCAGCAGCTTCAGGACAGGGGGGCACGAGCAGTACTTC.